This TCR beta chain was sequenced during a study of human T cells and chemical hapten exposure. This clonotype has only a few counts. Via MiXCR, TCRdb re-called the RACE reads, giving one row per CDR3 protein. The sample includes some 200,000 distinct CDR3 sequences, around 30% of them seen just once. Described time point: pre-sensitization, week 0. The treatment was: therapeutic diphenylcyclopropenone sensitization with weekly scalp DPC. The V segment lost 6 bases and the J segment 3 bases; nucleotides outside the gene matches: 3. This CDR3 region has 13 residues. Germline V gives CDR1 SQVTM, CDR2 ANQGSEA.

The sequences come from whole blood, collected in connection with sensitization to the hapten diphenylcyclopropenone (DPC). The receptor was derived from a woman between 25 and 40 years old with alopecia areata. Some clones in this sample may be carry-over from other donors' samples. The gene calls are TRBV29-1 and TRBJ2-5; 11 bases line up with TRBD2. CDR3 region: CSVLLAGEETQYF. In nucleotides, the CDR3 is TGCAGCGTCCTACTAGCGGGGGAAGAGACCCAGTACTTC.